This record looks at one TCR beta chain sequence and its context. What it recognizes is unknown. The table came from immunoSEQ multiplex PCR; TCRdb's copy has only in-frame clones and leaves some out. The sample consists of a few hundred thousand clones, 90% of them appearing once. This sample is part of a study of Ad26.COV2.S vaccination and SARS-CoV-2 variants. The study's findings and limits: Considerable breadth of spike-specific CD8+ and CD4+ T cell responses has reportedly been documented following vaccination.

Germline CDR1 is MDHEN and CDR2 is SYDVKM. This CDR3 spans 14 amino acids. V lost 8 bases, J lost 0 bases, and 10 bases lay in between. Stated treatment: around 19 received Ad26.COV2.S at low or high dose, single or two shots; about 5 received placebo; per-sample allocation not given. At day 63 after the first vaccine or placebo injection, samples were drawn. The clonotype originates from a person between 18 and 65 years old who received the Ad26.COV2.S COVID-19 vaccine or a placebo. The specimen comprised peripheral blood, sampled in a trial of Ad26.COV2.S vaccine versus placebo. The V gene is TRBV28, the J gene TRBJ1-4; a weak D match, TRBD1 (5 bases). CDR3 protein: CASGWGATNEKLFF. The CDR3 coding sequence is TGTGCCAGCGGTTGGGGGGCAACTAATGAAAAACTGTTTTTT.